The source of this T cell receptor beta chain is a study of OX40 agonist ivuxolimab in advanced cancers. Study information: Prior anti-PD-1, anti-PD-L1 or anti-CTLA-4 therapy was allowed; approximately 41% had some.

With 1 base removed from V and 3 bases from J, the gap between germline ends came to 10 bases. From germline, CDR1 is SGHAT and CDR2 FQNNGV. The CDR3 has 14 amino acids. Whole-study results and caveats: CD8+ T cells (on average) carried more expanded clones than CD4+ T cells. At 0.1 to 3.0 mg/kg and by week 6, CD4+ and CD8+ T cells in the blood had expanded clonally.

Repertoires were generated with immunoSEQ multiplex PCR, while TCRdb's copy carries only in-frame clones and drops some. The table lists fewer than 30,000 clones, 81% of them singletons. This clone was counted between two and nine times. Its specificity is not known. The specimen was CD4+ or CD8+ T cells sorted from blood, collected in a trial of the OX40 agonist ivuxolimab. The receptor was isolated from an adult with an advanced solid tumor such as melanoma, head and neck, liver or kidney cancer. The chain couples TRBV11-2 to TRBJ2-7; D might be TRBD2 (5 bases). The CDR3 spells CASSLGYGIYEQYF. The CDR3 DNA is TGTGCCAGCAGCTTAGGTTACGGGATCTACGAGCAGTACTTC.